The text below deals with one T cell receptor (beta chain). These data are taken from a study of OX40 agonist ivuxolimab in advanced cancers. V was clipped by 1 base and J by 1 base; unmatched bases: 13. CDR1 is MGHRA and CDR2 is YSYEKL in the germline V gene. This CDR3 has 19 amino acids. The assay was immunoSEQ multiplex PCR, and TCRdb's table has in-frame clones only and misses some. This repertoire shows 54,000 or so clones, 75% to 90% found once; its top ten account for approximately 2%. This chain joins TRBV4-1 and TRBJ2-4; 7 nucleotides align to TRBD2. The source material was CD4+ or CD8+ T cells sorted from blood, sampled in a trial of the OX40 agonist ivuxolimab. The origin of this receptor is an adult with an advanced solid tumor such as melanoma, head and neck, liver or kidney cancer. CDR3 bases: TGCGCCAGCAGCCAAGGGGGGTGGGAGGGGAGCGGCGCCAAAAACATTCAGTACTTC. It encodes CASSQGGWEGSGAKNIQYF.